This paragraph reports one T cell receptor (beta chain). Trimming cost V 4 bases and J 7 bases; bases outside gene matches: 10. The length of the CDR3 is 16 residues. CDR1 and CDR2 from the germline V gene are SGHNT and YYREEE (reference sequence). This sample stems from a study of cytomegalovirus exposure and HLA in healthy donors. A multiplex PCR was run with 60 Vbeta primers and 13 Jbeta primers. The method was immunoSEQ multiplex PCR; TCRdb's version includes in-frame clones alone and lacks a portion of them. This table holds fewer than 120,000 clones, around 87% found once. V usage is TRBV5-4 and J usage is TRBJ2-2; 10 nucleotides agree with TRBD1. This sequence originates from a middle-aged man in good health and CMV-seronegative. Sequencing input: PBMCs. CDR3 in DNA: TGTGCCAGCAGCACCCGGGACAGGGGCGCGGTCGGGGAGCTGTTTTTT. It translates to CASSTRDRGAVGELFF. Using reference TRBV5-4 and TRBJ2-2 for the parts outside the CDR3, the full variable domain is ETGVTQSPTHLIKTRGQQVTLRCSSQSGHNTVSWYQQALGQGPQFIFQYYREEENGRGNFPPRFSGLQFPNYSSELNVNALELDDSALYLCASSTRDRGAVGELFFGEGSRLTVL.